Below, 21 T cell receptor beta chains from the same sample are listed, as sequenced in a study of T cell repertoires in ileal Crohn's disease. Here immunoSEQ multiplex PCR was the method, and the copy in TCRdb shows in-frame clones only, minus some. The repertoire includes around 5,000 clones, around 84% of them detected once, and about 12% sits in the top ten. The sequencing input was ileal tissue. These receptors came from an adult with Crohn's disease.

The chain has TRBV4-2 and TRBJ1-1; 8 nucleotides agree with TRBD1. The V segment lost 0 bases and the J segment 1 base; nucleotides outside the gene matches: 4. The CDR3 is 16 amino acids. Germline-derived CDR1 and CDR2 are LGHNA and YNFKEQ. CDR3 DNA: TGTGCCAGCAGCCAAGATCCAGGACAGGGGAACACTGAAGCTTTCTTT. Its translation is CASSQDPGQGNTEAFF.

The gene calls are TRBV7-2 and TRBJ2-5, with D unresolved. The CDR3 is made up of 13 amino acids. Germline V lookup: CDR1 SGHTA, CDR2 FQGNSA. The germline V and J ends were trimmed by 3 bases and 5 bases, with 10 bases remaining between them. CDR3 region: CASSFTGRETQYF. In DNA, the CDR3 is TGTGCCAGCAGCTTCACTGGCAGGGAGACCCAGTACTTC. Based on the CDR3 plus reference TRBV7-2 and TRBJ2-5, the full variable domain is GAGVSQSPSNKVTEKGKDVELRCDPISGHTALYWYRQSLGQGLEFLIYFQGNSAPDKSGLPSDRFSAERTGGSVSTLTIQRTQQEDSAVYLCASSFTGRETQYFGPGTRLLVL.

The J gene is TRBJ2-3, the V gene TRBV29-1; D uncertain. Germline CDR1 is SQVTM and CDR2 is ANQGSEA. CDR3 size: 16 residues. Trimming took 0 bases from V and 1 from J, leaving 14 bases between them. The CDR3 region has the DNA TGCAGCGTTGAAGATTATTCAACTGCCGGCACAGATACGCAGTATTTT. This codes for CSVEDYSTAGTDTQYF.

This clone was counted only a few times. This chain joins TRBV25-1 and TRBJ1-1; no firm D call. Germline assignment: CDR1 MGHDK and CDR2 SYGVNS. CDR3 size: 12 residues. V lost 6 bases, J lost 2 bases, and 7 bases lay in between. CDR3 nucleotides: TGTGCCAGCAGCGGGGATAACACTGAAGCTTTCTTT. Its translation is CASSGDNTEAFF.

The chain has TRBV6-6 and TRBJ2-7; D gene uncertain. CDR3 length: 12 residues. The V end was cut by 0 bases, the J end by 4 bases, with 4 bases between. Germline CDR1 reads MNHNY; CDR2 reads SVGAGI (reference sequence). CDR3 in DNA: TGTGCCAGCAGTTACTCACAATACGAGCAGTACTTC. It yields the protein CASSYSQYEQYF.

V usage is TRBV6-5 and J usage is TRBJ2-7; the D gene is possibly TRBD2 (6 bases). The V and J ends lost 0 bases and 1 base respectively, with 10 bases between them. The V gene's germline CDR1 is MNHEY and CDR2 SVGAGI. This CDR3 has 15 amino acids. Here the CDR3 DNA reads TGTGCCAGCAGTTACTCGGTTGGAGGGTCCTACGAGCAGTACTTC. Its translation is CASSYSVGGSYEQYF.

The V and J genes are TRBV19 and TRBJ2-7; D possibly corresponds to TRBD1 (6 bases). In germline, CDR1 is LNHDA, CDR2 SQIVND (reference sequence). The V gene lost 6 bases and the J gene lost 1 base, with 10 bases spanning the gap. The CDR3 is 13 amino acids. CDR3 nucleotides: TGTGCCAGTAGCCTCACAGGGTCCTACGAGCAGTACTTC. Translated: CASSLTGSYEQYF.

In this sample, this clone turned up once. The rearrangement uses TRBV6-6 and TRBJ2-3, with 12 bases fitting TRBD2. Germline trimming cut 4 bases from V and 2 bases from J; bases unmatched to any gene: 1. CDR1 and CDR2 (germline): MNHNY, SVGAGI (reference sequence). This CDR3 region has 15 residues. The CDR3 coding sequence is TGTGCCAGCAGTTCTAGCGGGGGGGCCACAGATACGCAGTATTTT. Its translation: CASSSSGGATDTQYF.

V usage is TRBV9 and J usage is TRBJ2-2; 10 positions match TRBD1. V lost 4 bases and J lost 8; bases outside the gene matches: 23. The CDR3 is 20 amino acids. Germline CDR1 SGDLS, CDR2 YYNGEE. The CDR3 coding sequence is TGTGCCAGCAGCAAATGGGATGCCGGGACAGGGGCCCGTGGGTCTGGGGAGCTGTTTTTT. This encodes CASSKWDAGTGARGSGELFF.

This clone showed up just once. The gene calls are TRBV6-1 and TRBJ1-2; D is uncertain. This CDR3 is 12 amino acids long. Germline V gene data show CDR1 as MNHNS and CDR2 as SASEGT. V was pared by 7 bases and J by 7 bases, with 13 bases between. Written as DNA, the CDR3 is TGTGCCAGCATCAGCGTCGTGGTTGGCTACACCTTC. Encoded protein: CASISVVVGYTF.

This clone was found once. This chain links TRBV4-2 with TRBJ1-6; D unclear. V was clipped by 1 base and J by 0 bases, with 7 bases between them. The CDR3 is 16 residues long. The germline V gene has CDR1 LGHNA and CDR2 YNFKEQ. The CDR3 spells CASSQGADSYNSPLHF. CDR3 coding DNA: TGTGCCAGCAGCCAAGGGGCAGACTCCTATAATTCACCCCTCCACTTT.

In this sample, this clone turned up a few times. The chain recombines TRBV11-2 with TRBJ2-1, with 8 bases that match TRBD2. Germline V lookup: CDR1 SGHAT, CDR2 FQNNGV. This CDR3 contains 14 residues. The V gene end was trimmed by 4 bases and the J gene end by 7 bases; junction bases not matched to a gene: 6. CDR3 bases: TGTGCCAGCAGCTCAGCGGGGGCGAGGAATGAGCAGTTCTTC. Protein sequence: CASSSAGARNEQFF.

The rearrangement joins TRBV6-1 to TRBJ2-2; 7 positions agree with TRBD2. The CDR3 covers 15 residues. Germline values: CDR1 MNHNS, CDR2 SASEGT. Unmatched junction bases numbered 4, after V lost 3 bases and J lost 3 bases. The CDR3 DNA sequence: TGTGCCAGCAGTGAGGGGGGGAGGGACACCGGGGAGCTGTTTTTT. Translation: CASSEGGRDTGELFF.

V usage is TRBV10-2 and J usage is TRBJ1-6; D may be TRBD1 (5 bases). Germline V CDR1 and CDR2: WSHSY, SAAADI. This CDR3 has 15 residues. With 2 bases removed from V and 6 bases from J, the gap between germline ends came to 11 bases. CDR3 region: CASSERGGANSPLHF. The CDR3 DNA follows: TGCGCCAGCAGTGAGAGAGGAGGGGCTAATTCACCCCTCCACTTT.

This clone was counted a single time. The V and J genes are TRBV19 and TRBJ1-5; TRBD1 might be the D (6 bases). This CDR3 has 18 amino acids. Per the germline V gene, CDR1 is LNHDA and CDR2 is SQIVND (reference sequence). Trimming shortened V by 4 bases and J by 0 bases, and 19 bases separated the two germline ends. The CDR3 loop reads CASSRTGLSEDSNQPQHF. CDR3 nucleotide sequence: TGTGCCAGTAGTAGAACAGGGCTATCTGAGGATAGCAATCAGCCCCAGCATTTT.

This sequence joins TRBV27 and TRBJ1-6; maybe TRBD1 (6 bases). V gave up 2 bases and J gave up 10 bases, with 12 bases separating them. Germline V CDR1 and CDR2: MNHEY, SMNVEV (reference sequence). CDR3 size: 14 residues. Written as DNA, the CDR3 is TGTGCCAGCAGTTTAAACAGGGTAACATCACCCCTCCACTTT. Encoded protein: CASSLNRVTSPLHF.

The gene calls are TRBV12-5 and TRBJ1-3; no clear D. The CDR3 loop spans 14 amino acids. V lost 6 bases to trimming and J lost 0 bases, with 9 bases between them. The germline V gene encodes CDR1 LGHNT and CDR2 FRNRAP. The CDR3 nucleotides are TGTGCTAGTGGCCCCGGGGACTCTGGAAACACCATATATTTT. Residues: CASGPGDSGNTIYF. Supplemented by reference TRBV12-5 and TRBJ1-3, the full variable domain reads DARVTQTPRHKVTEMGQEVTMRCQPILGHNTVFWYRQTMMQGLELLAYFRNRAPLDDSGMPKDRFSAEMPDATLATLKIQPSEPRDSAVYFCASGPGDSGNTIYFGEGSWLTVV.

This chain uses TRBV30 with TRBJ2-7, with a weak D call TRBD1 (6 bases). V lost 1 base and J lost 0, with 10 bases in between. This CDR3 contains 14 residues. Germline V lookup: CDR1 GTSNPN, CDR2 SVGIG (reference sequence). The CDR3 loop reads CAWSETGSSYEQYF. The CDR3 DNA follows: TGTGCCTGGAGTGAAACAGGGAGCTCCTACGAGCAGTACTTC.

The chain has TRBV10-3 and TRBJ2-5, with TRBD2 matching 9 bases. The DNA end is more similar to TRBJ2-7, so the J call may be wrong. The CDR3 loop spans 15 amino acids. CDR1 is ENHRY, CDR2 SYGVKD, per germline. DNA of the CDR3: TGTGCCATCAGTGAGTTAGCGGGGGTCTCCTACGAGCAGTACTTC. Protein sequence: CAISELAGVSYEQYF.

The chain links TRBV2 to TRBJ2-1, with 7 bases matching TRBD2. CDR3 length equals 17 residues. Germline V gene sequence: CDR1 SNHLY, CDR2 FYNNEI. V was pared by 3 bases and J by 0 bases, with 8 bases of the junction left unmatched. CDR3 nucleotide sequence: TGTGCCAGCAGTGAGGGGAACGGGGGGAACTCCTACAATGAGCAGTTCTTC. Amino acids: CASSEGNGGNSYNEQFF.

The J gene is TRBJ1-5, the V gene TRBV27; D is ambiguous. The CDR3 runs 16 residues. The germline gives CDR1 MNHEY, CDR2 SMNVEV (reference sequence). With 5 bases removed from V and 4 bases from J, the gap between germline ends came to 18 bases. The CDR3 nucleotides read TGTGCCAGCAGTCCCTCAGCCCAAATAGCAAATCAGCCCCAGCATTTT. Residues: CASSPSAQIANQPQHF.